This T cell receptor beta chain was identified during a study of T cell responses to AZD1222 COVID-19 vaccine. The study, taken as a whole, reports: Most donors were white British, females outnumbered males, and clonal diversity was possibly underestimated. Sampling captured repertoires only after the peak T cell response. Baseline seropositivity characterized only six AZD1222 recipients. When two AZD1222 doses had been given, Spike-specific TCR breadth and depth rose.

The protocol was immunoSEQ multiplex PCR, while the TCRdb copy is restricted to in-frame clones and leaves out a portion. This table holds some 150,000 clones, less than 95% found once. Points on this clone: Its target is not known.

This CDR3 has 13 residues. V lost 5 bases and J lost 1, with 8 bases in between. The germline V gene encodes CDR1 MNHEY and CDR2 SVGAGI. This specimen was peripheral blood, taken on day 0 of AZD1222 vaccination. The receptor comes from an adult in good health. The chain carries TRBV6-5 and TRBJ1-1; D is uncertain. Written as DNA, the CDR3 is TGTGCCAGCAGTATGAAGGAGAACACTGAAGCTTTCTTT. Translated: CASSMKENTEAFF.